This T cell receptor (beta chain) was recovered during a study of blood T cell repertoires in COVID-19. Study-wide context: T cells, B-cell-depleted T cells, or PBMCs provided the cDNA or gDNA that served as material.

Germline V gene sequence: CDR1 SGHVS, CDR2 FQNEAQ. CDR3 length: 15 amino acids. With 5 bases clipped from V and 5 bases from J, the junction kept 8 bases outside the gene matches. The protocol was immunoSEQ multiplex PCR, while the TCRdb copy is restricted to in-frame clones and leaves out a portion. The sample has about 140,000 clones; about 83% are singletons. The rearrangement links TRBV7-8 to TRBJ1-1, with TRBD1 matching 10 bases. The clonotype was recovered from a human donor in a cohort sampled during active COVID-19. The source material was peripheral blood. The CDR3 DNA follows: TGTGCCAGCAGCCCGCCGACAGGGGGCATGACTGAAGCTTTCTTT. It yields the protein CASSPPTGGMTEAFF.